The sequence of this T cell receptor beta chain was determined in a study of naive CD8 T cells in extremely preterm neonates. Libraries were prepared by immunoSEQ multiplex PCR; TCRdb keeps only in-frame clonotypes and omits some of them. The sample lists over 4,000 clones, 90% to 95% occurring once. Looked up from germline, CDR1 is SGHVS and CDR2 is FNYEAQ. CDR3 length equals 14 residues. V was shortened by 5 bases and J by 3 bases, with 14 bases between the two germline ends. The study, taken as a whole, reports: Compared with older groups, preterm CDR3s were shorter, with fewer N additions and less trimming. iChao1 richness was lowest in preterm neonates, significantly versus all ages.

Extremely preterm deliveries at roughly 22-28 weeks of gestation provided the preterm samples. Sorted naive CD8+ T cell numbers ranged ~17,000 to ~100,000. Comments on this clone: The antigen remains unidentified.

The clonotype comes from a boy who was born preterm. V gene TRBV7-6 combines with J gene TRBJ2-7; D unresolved. Sequencing used naive CD8+ T cells from cord blood. CDR3 loop: CASSPRTNDYEQYF. DNA of the CDR3: TGTGCCAGCAGCCCCCGGACCAATGACTACGAGCAGTACTTC.